The rows below give T cell receptor beta chains drawn from one sample of a study of radiotherapy plus CTLA-4 blockade in lung cancer. Measured with immunoSEQ multiplex PCR; TCRdb has only the in-frame clones, and not every one. Of 60,000 to 70,000 clones listed, over 80% are singletons. The sequencing used peripheral blood, collected from a patient treated with radiotherapy plus ipilimumab. The receptors shown here come from a human donor with non-small cell lung cancer who had a partial response to radiotherapy plus ipilimumab. Each CDR3 is given with its conserved first and last residue. The D gene is left open where the match is weak. Clone size is stated in some rows and not others, as once, few, many or a class when expanded.

d_call	clone_size	v_call	j_call	cdr3_nt	cdr3_aa
TRBD1	NA	TRBV18	TRBJ2-3	TGTGCCAGCTCACCGACCGGGACAGGGGGCGCAGATACGCAGTATTTT	CASSPTGTGGADTQYF
NA	once	TRBV27	TRBJ2-1	TGTGCCACTACGTTCTTGAGCGGAGGGTACAATGAGCAGTTCTTC	CATTFLSGGYNEQFF
NA	NA	TRBV7-9	TRBJ2-7	TGTGCCAGCAGCTTAGCGGGGAACAGGGAGCAGTACTTC	CASSLAGNREQYF
NA	NA	TRBV25-1	TRBJ2-5	TGTGCCAGCAGTGAGGCTGCCAGGGCCTACCCAGGGACCCAGTACTTC	CASSEAARAYPGTQYF
NA	NA	TRBV28	TRBJ1-2	TGTGCCAGCAGTTTGGACAGATACTATGGCTACACCTTC	CASSLDRYYGYTF
NA	NA	TRBV18	TRBJ2-2	TGTGCCAGCTCACCACTGCAGGACACCGGGGAGCTGTTTTTT	CASSPLQDTGELFF
NA	NA	TRBV21-1	TRBJ2-7	TGTGCCAGCAGCCCGATCCCAGCTAGCGGGAGGGCCTGGCGCTACGAGCAGTACTTC	CASSPIPASGRAWRYEQYF
TRBD1	NA	TRBV9	TRBJ1-2	TGTGCCAGCAGCGCTTCCGGGACAGGGCATGGCTACACCTTC	CASSASGTGHGYTF
TRBD2	NA	TRBV6-1	TRBJ2-3	TGTGCCAGCAGTGAAATCGGGCCTAGCGGGACCCGACCAGATACGCAGTATTTT	CASSEIGPSGTRPDTQYF
NA	NA	TRBV4-1	TRBJ1-5	TGCGCCAGCAGCCAAGATGGTTGGCCGAATAGCAATCAGCCCCAGCATTTT	CASSQDGWPNSNQPQHF
NA	few	TRBV5-1	TRBJ2-3	TGCGCCAGCAGACTAGACTATACCACAGATACGCAGTATTTT	CASRLDYTTDTQYF
NA	NA	TRBV7-3	TRBJ2-1	TGTGCCAGCAGGGAAAGTTCAGCGAGACTGAGCTCCTACAATGAGCAGTTCTTC	CASRESSARLSSYNEQFF
TRBD1	NA	TRBV18	TRBJ1-4	TGTGCCAGCTCACCGGGACAGCTTAATGAAAAACTGTTTTTT	CASSPGQLNEKLFF
TRBD2	NA	TRBV6-1	TRBJ2-3	TGTGCCAGCCGAAGCGGGAGTAGTGATACGCAGTATTTT	CASRSGSSDTQYF
TRBD2	NA	TRBV9	TRBJ2-5	TGTGCCAGCAGCCCGACAGGACTAGCGGGAGGTGGCGAGACCCAGTACTTC	CASSPTGLAGGGETQYF
TRBD1	NA	TRBV2	TRBJ1-5	TGTGCCAGCAGGGACAACAGGGGAGCGGGTCAGCCCCAGCATTTT	CASRDNRGAGQPQHF
NA	NA	TRBV28	TRBJ2-7	TGTGCCAGCAGTAAGGGGACCTACGAGCAGTACTTC	CASSKGTYEQYF
NA	NA	TRBV28	TRBJ2-2	TGTGCCAGCAGTCCCCAAGGGACTTACACCGGGGAGCTGTTTTTT	CASSPQGTYTGELFF
TRBD2	NA	TRBV4-2	TRBJ2-7	TGTGCCAGCAGCCAGAATTCCCGCGGGCTAGCGGGAGGGCCGCAGGAGCAGTACTTC	CASSQNSRGLAGGPQEQYF
TRBD2	NA	TRBV7-2	TRBJ2-5	TGTGCCAGCAGCTTGACTAGCGGGAGTCGGGAGACCCAGTACTTC	CASSLTSGSRETQYF
TRBD1	NA	TRBV2	TRBJ1-1	TGTGCCAGCCAGGGGGAACAAAGGGCTGAAGCTTTCTTT	CASQGEQRAEAFF
NA	NA	TRBV7-9	TRBJ1-4	TGTGCCAGCAGCATTACACAGGCAACTAATGAAAAACTGTTTTTT	CASSITQATNEKLFF
NA	few	TRBV6-5	TRBJ1-4	TGTGCCAGCAGTTACAGGTTTGCGCCCGGGGTACTGTTTTTT	CASSYRFAPGVLFF
TRBD1	NA	TRBV28	TRBJ1-5	TGTGCCAGCAGACTTACAGGGGGCGGAGTTCAGCCCCAGCATTTT	CASRLTGGGVQPQHF
NA	once	TRBV6-1	TRBJ1-4	TGTGCCAGCAGTGACGGGATCTCGGCAACTAATGAAAAACTGTTTTTT	CASSDGISATNEKLFF
NA	NA	TRBV15	TRBJ2-2	TGTGCCACCAGCAGAGGCGAGGGATTCACCGGGGAGCTGTTTTTT	CATSRGEGFTGELFF
NA	NA	TRBV27	TRBJ1-5	TGTGCCAGCAGTACCGGGTACAATCAGCCCCAGCATTTT	CASSTGYNQPQHF
TRBD2	NA	TRBV5-4	TRBJ2-3	TGTGCCAGCAGTGGGACTAGCGGGTTCACAGATACGCAGTATTTT	CASSGTSGFTDTQYF
TRBD1	NA	TRBV20-1	TRBJ1-2	TGCAGTGCTAGATTAGGGGGCGGCTACACCTTC	CSARLGGGYTF
NA	NA	TRBV6-1	TRBJ1-2	TGTGCCAGCAGTGTAGGGACTGACTATGGCTACACCTTC	CASSVGTDYGYTF
TRBD2	NA	TRBV5-1	TRBJ2-1	TGCGCCAGCAGCGACCCTCCCGCGGGAGTCGGGAATGAGCAGTTCTTC	CASSDPPAGVGNEQFF
TRBD2	NA	TRBV6-1	TRBJ2-1	TGTGCCAGCAGTGGCTACTCCGGGACTAGCGGGAGTGGTAATGAGCAGTTCTTC	CASSGYSGTSGSGNEQFF
TRBD1	NA	TRBV19	TRBJ1-5	TGTGCCAGTAGTATCAGGGGGGATCCCCAGCATTTT	CASSIRGDPQHF
TRBD1	NA	TRBV28	TRBJ2-1	TGTGCCAGCAGTGACCGGGACAGAAAAATCTTC	CASSDRDRKIF
TRBD2	once	TRBV18	TRBJ2-5	TGTGCCAGCTCACCCCTGGGACTAGCGGGAGAACTCCAAGAGACCCAGTACTTC	CASSPLGLAGELQETQYF
NA	NA	TRBV2	TRBJ1-4	TGTGCCAGCAGCGGTATCAGCGGTGAAAAACTGTTTTTT	CASSGISGEKLFF
NA	NA	TRBV6-4	TRBJ1-1	TGTGCCAGCAGCCGAGGGGGGAACACTGAAGCTTTCTTT	CASSRGGNTEAFF
TRBD1	NA	TRBV6-6	TRBJ2-5	TGTGCCAGCAACGAAGGGGGCCGGGAGACCCAGTACTTC	CASNEGGRETQYF
NA	few	TRBV7-6	TRBJ2-7	TGTGCCAGCAGCCGGGAATCTAGTGGCGAGCAGTACTTC	CASSRESSGEQYF
TRBD1	NA	TRBV2	TRBJ2-4	TGTGCCAGCAGTCCCGACAGGGTGGGGTACTTC	CASSPDRVGYF
TRBD2	NA	TRBV5-4	TRBJ2-5	TGTGCCAGCACCACCCCCCTAGCGGGAGGGGAGACCCAGTACTTC	CASTTPLAGGETQYF
NA	NA	TRBV18	TRBJ1-2	TGTGCCAGCTCAAACCAAGAGAGGGATGGCTACACCTTC	CASSNQERDGYTF
NA	NA	TRBV6-5	TRBJ1-4	TGTGCCAGCAGTTACTCGTTCTTCCGCGGGAATGAAAAACTGTTTTTT	CASSYSFFRGNEKLFF
TRBD1	NA	TRBV18	TRBJ2-7	TGTGCCAGCTCACCGCCAGGGGGCAGGGGCTACGAGCAGTACTTC	CASSPPGGRGYEQYF
TRBD1	NA	TRBV5-1	TRBJ2-1	TGCGCCAGCAGCTACGGGACAGTCGGCTCCTACAATGAGCAGTTCTTC	CASSYGTVGSYNEQFF
NA	NA	TRBV18	TRBJ1-5	TGTGCCAGCTCACCAGATGAGAGGGGAGGTCAGCCCCAGCATTTT	CASSPDERGGQPQHF